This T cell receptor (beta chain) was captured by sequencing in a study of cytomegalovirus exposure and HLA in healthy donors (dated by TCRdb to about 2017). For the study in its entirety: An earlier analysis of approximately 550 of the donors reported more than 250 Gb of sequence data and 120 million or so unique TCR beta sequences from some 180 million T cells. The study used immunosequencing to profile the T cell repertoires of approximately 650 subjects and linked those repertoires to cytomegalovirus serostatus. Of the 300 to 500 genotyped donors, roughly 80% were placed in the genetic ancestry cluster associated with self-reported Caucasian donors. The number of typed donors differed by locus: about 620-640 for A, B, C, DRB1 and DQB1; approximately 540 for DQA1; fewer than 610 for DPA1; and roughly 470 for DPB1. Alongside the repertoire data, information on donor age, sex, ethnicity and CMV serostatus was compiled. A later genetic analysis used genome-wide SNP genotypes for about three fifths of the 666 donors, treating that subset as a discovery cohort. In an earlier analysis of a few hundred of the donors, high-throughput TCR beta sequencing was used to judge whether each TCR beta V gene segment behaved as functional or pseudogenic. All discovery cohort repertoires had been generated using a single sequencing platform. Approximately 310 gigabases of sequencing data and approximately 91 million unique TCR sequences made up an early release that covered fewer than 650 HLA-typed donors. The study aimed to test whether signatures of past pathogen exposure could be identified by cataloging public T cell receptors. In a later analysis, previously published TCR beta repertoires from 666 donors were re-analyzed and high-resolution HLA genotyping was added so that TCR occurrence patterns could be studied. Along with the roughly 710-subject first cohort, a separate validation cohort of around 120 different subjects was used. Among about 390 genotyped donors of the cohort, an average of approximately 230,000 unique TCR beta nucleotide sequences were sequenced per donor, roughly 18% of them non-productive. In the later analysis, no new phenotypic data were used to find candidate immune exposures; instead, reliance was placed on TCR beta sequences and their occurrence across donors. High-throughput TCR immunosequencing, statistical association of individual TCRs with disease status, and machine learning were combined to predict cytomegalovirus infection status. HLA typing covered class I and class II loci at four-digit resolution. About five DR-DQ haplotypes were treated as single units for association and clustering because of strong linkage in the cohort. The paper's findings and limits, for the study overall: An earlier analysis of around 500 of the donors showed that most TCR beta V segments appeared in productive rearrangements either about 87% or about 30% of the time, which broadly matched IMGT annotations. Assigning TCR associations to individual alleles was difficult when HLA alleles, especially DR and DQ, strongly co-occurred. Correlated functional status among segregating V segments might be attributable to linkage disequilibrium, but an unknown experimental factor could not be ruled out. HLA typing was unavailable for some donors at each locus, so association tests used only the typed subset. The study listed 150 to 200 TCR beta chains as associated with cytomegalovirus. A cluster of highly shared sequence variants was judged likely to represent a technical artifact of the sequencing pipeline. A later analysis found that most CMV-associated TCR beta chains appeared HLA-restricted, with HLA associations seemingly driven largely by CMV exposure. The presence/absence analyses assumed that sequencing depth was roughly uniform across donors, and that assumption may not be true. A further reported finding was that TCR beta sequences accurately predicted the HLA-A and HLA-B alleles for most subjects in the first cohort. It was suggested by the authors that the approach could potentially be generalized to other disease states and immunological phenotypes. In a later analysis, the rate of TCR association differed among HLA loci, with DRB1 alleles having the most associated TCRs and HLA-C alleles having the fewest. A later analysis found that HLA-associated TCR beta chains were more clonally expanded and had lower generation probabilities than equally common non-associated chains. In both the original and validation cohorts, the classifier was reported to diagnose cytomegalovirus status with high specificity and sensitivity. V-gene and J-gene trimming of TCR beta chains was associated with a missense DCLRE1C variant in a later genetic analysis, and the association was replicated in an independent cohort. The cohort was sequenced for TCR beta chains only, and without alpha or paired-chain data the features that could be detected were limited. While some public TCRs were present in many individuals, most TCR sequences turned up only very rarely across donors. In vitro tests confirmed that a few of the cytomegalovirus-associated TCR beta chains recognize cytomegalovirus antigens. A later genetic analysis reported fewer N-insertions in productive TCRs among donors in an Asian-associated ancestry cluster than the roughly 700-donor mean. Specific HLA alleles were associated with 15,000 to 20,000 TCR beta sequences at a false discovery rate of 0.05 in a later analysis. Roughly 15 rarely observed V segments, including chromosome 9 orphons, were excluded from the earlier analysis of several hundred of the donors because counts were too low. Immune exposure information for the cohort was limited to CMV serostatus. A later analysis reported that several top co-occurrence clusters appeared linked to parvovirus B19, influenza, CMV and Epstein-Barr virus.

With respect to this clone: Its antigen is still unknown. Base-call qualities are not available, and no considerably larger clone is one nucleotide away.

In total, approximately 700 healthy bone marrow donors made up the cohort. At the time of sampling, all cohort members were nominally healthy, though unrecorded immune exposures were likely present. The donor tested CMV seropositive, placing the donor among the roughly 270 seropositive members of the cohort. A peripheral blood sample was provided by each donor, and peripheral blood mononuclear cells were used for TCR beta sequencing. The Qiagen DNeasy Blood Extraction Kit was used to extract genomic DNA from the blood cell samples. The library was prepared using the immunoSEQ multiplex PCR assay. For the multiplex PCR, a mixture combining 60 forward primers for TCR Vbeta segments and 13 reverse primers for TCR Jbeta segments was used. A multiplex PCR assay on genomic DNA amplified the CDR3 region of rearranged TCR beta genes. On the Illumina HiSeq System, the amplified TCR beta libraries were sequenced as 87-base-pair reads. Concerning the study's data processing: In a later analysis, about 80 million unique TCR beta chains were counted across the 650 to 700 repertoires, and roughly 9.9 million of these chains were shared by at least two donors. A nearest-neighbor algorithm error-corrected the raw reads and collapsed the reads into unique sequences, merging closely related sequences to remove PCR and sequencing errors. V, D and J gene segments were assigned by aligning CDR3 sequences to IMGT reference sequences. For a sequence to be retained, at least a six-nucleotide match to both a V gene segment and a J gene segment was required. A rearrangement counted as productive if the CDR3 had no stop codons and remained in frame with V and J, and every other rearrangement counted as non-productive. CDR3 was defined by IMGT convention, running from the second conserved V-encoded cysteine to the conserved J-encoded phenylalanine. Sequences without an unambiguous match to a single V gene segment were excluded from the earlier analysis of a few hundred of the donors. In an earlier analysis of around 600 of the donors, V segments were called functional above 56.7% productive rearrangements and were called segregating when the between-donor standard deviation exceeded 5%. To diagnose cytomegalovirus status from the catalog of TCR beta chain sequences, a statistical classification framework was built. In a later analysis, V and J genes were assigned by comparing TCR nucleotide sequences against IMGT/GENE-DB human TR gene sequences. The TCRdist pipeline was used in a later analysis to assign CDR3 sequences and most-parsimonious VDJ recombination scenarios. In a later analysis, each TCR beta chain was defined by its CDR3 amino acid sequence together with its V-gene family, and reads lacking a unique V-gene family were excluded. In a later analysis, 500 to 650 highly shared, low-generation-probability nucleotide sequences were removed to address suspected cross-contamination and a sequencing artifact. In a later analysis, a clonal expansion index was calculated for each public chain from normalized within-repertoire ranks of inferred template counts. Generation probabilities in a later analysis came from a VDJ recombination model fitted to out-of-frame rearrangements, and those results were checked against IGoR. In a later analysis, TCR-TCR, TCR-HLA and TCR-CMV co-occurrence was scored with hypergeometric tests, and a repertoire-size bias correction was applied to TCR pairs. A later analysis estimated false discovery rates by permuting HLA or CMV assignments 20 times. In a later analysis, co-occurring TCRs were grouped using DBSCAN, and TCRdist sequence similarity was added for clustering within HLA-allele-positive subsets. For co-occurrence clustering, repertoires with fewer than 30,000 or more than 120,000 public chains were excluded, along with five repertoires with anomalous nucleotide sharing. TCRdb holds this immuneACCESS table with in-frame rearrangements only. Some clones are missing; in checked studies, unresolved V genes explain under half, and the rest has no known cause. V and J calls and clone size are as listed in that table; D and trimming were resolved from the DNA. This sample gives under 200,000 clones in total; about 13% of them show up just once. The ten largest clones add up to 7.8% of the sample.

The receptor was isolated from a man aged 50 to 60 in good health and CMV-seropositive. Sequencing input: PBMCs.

The DNA sequence follows: TGTGCCAGCATCGGACTAGCGGGCTCCTACAATGAGCAGTTCTTC. It translates to CASIGLAGSYNEQFF. This chain joins TRBV7-9 to TRBJ2-1; 11 central bases correspond to TRBD2. V is trimmed back by 7 bases and J by 0 bases, and the junction contains 2 bases that no gene match accounts for. The CDR3 goes from the cysteine to the phenylalanine over 15 residues. The DNA shown is the 45-base CDR3, in frame from base 1. CDR1 is given as SEHNR and CDR2 as FQNEAQ, both from the germline V gene (reference sequence).